This TCR beta chain emerged from a study of shared clonotypes between healthy human individuals. As for the study in general: CD4 naive and CD4 memory each took three plates per donor, while CD8 naive took two and CD8 memory one.

Authors' methods: In the immunoSEQ data, sequences were junction-only and lacked quality scores, so filtering differed. Sequencing used immunoSEQ multiplex PCR; TCRdb keeps in-frame clones, though not all of them. The V and J calls and clone size are taken from that table; D and trimming were inferred from the DNA. The sample comprises roughly 500,000 clones, approximately 95% of which are singletons, and about 0.054% rests with the top ten. Germline values: CDR1 KGHSH, CDR2 LQKENI. The trim removed 1 base at V and 5 bases at J, leaving 8 bases unmatched. The CDR3 spans 17 residues. General study findings and limits: What limited the represented genetic and exposure-history diversity was the small number of donors.

As for this clone: The antigen remains unidentified.

The chain has TRBV18 and TRBJ2-1, with 10 bases lining up with TRBD1. Sequenced sample: naive CD4+ T cells sorted from blood. The subset: CD45RA+ positively selected. The clonotype originates from a woman aged 30 to 39 in good health. The CDR3 DNA reads TGTGCCAGCTCACCACAAGTGGGGACAGGGGAGAACAATGAGCAGTTCTTC. This gives the protein CASSPQVGTGENNEQFF.